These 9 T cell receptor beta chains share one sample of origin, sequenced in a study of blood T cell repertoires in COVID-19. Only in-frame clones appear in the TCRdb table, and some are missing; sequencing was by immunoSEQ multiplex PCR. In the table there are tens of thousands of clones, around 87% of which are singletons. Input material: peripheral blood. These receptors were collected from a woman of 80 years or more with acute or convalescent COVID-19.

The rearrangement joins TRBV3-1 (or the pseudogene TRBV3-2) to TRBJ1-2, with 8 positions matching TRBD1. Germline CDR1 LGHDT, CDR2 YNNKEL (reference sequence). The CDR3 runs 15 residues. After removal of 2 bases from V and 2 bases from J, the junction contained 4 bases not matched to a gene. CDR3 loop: CASSQPGGRNYGYTF. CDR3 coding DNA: TGTGCCAGCAGCCAACCAGGGGGCAGGAACTATGGCTACACCTTC.

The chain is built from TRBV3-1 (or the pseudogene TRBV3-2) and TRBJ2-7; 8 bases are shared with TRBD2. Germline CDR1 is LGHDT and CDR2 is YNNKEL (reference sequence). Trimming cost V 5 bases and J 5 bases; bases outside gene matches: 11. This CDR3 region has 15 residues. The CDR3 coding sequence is TGTGCCAGCAGCTTTACTGGACTAGCCCTCGACGAGCAGTACTTC. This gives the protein CASSFTGLALDEQYF.

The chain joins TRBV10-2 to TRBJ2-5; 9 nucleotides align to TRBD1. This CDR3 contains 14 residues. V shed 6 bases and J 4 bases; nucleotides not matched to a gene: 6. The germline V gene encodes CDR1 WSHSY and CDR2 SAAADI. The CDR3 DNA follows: TGCGCCAGCAGACCTCGGGGACAGGGAGAGACCCAGTACTTC. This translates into CASRPRGQGETQYF.

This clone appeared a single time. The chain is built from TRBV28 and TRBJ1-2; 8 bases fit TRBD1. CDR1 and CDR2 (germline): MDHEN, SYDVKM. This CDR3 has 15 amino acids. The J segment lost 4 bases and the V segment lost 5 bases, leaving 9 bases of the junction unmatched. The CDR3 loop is CASSLTQGAGYGYTF. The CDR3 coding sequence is TGTGCCAGCAGTCTTACTCAGGGGGCGGGCTATGGCTACACCTTC.

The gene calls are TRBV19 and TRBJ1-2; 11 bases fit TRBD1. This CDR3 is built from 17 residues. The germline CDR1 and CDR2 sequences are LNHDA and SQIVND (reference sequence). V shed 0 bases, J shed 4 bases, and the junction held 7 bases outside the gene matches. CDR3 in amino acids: CASSIDPDRGRLYGYTF. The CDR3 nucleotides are TGTGCCAGTAGTATAGATCCGGACAGGGGGCGACTCTATGGCTACACCTTC.

This CDR3 reads CASSLTGSVNNEQFF. In DNA form, the CDR3 reads TGTGCCAGCAGCTTAACCGGGAGCGTCAACAATGAGCAGTTCTTC. The chain employs TRBV13 and TRBJ2-1, with D perhaps matching TRBD2 (6 bases). Germline assignment: CDR1 PRHDT and CDR2 FYEKMQ (reference sequence). The V gene lost 2 bases and the J gene lost 5 bases, with 13 bases spanning the gap. The CDR3 consists of 15 residues.

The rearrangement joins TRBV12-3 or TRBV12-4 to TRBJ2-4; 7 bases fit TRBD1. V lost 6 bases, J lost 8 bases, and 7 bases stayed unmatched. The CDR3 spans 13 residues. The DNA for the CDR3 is TGTGCCAGCAGCCTGACAGGGTCTGACATTCAGTACTTC. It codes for CASSLTGSDIQYF.

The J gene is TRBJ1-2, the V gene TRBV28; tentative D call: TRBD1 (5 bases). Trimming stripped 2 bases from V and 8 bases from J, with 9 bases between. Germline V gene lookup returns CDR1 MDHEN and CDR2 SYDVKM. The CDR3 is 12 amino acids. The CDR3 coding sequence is TGTGCCAGCAGTTTAGCGGGGCTCGGCTACACCTTC. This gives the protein CASSLAGLGYTF.

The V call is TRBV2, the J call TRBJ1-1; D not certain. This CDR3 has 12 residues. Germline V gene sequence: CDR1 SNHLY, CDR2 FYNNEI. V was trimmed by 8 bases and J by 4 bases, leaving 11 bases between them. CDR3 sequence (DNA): TGTGCCAGCCCAGGCCCGACCACTGAAGCTTTCTTT. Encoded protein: CASPGPTTEAFF.